The 6 T cell receptor beta chains below were found in one sample sequenced in a study of blood T cell repertoires in COVID-19. Sequenced by immunoSEQ multiplex PCR; TCRdb stores in-frame clones only, minus some. The table records more than 65,000 clones, around nine tenths of them present only once. Sample: peripheral blood. The receptors stem from a woman of 80 years or more with active or convalescent COVID-19.

J is TRBJ2-7 and V is TRBV5-5; 11 bases match TRBD2. The trim removed 4 bases at V and 2 bases at J, leaving 5 bases unmatched. Germline CDR1 SGHKS, CDR2 YYEKEE (reference sequence). The CDR3 is 15 residues long. The CDR3 reads CASSPGLADPYEQYF. In nucleotides, the CDR3 is TGTGCCAGCAGCCCGGGACTAGCGGACCCCTACGAGCAGTACTTC.

This clone was picked up one time. V usage is TRBV9 and J usage is TRBJ2-5; a weak D match, TRBD2 (6 bases). The V gene's germline CDR1 is SGDLS and CDR2 YYNGEE. Trimming took 0 bases from V and 3 from J, leaving 9 bases between them. There are 14 residues in the CDR3. CDR3 bases: TGTGCCAGCAGCGTAGGAAGGGAGGAAGAGACCCAGTACTTC. It codes for CASSVGREEETQYF.

The J gene is TRBJ2-3, the V gene TRBV28; TRBD2 is a possible D gene (6 bases). Germline V gene lookup returns CDR1 MDHEN and CDR2 SYDVKM. Trimming shortened V by 6 bases and J by 7 bases, and 20 bases separated the two germline ends. The CDR3 has 15 residues. The CDR3, as DNA: TGTGCCAGCAGGAGTAGCGGCCCAGCGAAGTATACGCAGTATTTT. It encodes CASRSSGPAKYTQYF.

V usage is TRBV28 and J usage is TRBJ2-3; D is possibly TRBD2 (6 bases). Germline lookup yields CDR1 MDHEN and CDR2 SYDVKM. The ends were cut back, 7 bases at V and 3 bases at J, with 17 bases in the middle. The length of the CDR3 is 15 residues. DNA of the CDR3: TGTGCCAGCACTGGAGGGAAGGGTGCGACAGATACGCAGTATTTT. Amino acid sequence: CASTGGKGATDTQYF.

This clone has just one count. V and J are TRBV24-1 and TRBJ2-6; 7 nucleotides line up with TRBD2. Germline V gene lookup returns CDR1 KGHDR and CDR2 SFDVKD. Trimming at V came to 5 bases and at J to 1 base, leaving 13 bases not matched to a gene. CDR3 length equals 19 residues. The CDR3 bases are TGTGCCACCAGTGTATCGGGGGGTCGTGGGGTATCTGGGGCCAACGTCCTGACTTTC. The encoded protein is CATSVSGGRGVSGANVLTF.

This chain links TRBV9 with TRBJ1-6; the match to TRBD1 covers 10 bases. With V trimmed by 2 bases and J by 7 bases, 6 bases remained unmatched. The CDR3 sequence is 16 residues long. The germline V gene encodes CDR1 SGDLS and CDR2 YYNGEE. DNA for the CDR3: TGTGCCAGCAGCGTTCTACCGGGACAGGGGAATTCACCCCTCCACTTT. It specifies CASSVLPGQGNSPLHF.